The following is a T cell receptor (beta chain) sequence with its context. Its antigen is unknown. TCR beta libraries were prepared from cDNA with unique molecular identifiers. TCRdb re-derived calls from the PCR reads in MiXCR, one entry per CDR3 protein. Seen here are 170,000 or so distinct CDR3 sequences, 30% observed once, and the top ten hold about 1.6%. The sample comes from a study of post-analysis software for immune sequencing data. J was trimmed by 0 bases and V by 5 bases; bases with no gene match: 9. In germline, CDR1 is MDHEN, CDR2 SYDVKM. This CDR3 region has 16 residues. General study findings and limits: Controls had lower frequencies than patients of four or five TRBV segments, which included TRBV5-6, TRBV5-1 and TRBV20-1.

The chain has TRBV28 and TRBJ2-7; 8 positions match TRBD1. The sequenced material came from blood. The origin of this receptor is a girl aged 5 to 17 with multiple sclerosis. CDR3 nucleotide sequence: TGTGCCAGCAGTCTATTTTACAGGGGGAGCTCCTACGAGCAGTACTTC. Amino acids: CASSLFYRGSSYEQYF. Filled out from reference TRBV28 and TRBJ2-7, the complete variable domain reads DVKVTQSSRYLVKRTGEKVFLECVQDMDHENMFWYRQDPGLGLRLIYFSYDVKMKEKGDIPEGYSVSREKKERFSLILESASTNQTSMYLCASSLFYRGSSYEQYFGPGTRLTVT.